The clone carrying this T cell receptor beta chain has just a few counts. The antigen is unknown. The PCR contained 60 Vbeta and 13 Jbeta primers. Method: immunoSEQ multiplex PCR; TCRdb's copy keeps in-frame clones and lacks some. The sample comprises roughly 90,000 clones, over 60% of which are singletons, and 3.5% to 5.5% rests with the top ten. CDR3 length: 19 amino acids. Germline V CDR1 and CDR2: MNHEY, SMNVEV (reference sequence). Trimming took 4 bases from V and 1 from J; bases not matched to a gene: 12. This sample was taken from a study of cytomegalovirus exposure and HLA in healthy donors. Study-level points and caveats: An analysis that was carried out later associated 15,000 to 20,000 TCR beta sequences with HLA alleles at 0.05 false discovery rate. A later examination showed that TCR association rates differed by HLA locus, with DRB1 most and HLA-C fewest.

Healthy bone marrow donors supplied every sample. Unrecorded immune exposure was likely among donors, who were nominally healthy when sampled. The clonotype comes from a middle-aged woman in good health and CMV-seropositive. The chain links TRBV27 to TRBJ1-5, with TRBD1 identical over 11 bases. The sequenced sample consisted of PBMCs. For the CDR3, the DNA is TGTGCCAGCAGTTCCACCCGGGACAGGGGGTTCATAAGCAATCAGCCCCAGCATTTT. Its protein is CASSSTRDRGFISNQPQHF.